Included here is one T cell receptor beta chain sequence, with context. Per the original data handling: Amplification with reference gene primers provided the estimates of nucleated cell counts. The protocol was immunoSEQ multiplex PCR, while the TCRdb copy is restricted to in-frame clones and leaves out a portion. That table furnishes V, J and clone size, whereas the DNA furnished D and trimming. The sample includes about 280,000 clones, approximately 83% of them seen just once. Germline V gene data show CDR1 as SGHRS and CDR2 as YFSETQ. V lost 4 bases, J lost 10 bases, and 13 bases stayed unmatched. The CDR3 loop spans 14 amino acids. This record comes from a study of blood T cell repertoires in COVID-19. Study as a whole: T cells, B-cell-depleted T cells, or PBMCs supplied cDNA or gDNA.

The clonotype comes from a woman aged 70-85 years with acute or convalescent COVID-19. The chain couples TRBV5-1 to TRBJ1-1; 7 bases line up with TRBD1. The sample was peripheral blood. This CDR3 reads CASSPGTQGVGAFF. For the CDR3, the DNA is TGCGCCAGCAGCCCCGGGACGCAGGGGGTGGGAGCTTTCTTT.